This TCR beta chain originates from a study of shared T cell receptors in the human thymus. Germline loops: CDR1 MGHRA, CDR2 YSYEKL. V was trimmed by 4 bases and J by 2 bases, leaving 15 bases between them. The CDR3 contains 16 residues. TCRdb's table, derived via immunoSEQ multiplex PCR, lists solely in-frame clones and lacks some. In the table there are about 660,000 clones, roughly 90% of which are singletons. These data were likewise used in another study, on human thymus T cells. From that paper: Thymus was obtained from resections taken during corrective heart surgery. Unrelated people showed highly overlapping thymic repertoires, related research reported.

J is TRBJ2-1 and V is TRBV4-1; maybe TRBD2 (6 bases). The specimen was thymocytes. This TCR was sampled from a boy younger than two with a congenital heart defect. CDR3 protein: CASSPPGGYPYNEQFF. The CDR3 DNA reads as TGCGCCAGCAGCCCCCCTGGGGGGTACCCCTACAATGAGCAGTTCTTC.